These 31 T cell receptor beta chains originate from one sample sequenced in a study of cytomegalovirus exposure and HLA in healthy donors. Measured with immunoSEQ multiplex PCR; TCRdb has only the in-frame clones, and not every one. The data contain roughly 79,000 clones, 85% to 95% of them seen just once; the ten biggest clones take up approximately 0.67%. The sample consisted of PBMCs. Receptor source: a man between 18 and 29 years old in good health and CMV-seronegative.

V and J are TRBV6-4 and TRBJ2-1; TRBD2 aligns across 8 bases. V was pared by 2 bases and J by 5 bases, with 5 bases of the junction left unmatched. The CDR3 loop spans 15 amino acids. In germline, CDR1 is MRHNA, CDR2 SNTAGT. The CDR3 coding sequence is TGTGCCAGCAGTGACCTGGGACTAGGGGACAATGAGCAGTTCTTC. Translated: CASSDLGLGDNEQFF.

This sequence joins TRBV6-5 and TRBJ1-1, with 9 bases matching TRBD1. Trimming at V came to 6 bases and at J to 2 bases, leaving 7 bases not matched to a gene. Looked up from germline, CDR1 is MNHEY and CDR2 is SVGAGI. This CDR3 is built from 15 residues. For the CDR3, the DNA is TGTGCCAGCAGAGGACAGGGGCGACTAAACACTGAAGCTTTCTTT. Amino acid sequence: CASRGQGRLNTEAFF.

The V call is TRBV7-9, the J call TRBJ2-7; a possible D gene is TRBD2 (5 bases). The CDR3 length is 13 residues. CDR1 and CDR2 from the germline V gene are SEHNR and FQNEAQ (reference sequence). V gave up 2 bases and J gave up 7 bases, with 12 bases separating them. CDR3 region: CASSLPGLGEQYF. DNA of the CDR3: TGTGCCAGCAGCTTACCGGGATTGGGTGAGCAGTACTTC.

The chain uses TRBV10-3 and TRBJ1-2; D is undetermined. Trimming removed 11 bases from V and 6 bases from J, with 10 bases in between. The CDR3 runs 10 residues. The V gene's germline CDR1 is ENHRY and CDR2 SYGVKD. The CDR3 nucleotides are TGTGCCCTTTTCGGGAATGGCTACACCTTC. Protein product: CALFGNGYTF.

V is TRBV5-1 and J is TRBJ1-5; D unresolved. The CDR3 loop spans 17 amino acids. Germline assignment: CDR1 SGHRS and CDR2 YFSETQ. Trimming shortened V by 0 bases and J by 0 bases, and 13 bases separated the two germline ends. The CDR3 DNA follows: TGCGCCAGCAGCTTGGGGGAGGCTTCTATTAGCAATCAGCCCCAGCATTTT. Protein sequence: CASSLGEASISNQPQHF.

This chain uses TRBV28 with TRBJ2-7; TRBD2 matches at 8 bases. CDR1 is MDHEN and CDR2 is SYDVKM in the germline V gene. Trimming removed 7 bases from V and 4 bases from J; junction bases left unmatched: 6. CDR3 size: 13 residues. The CDR3 DNA reads as TGTGCCAGCACCGGGGGGGGGCGGTACGAGCAGTACTTC. It specifies CASTGGGRYEQYF.

This clone was seen a single time. V is TRBV7-9 and J is TRBJ1-2; 9 bases match TRBD1. The junction had 9 bases not matched to a gene; V was cut back by 5 bases and J by 2 bases. CDR1 and CDR2 (germline): SEHNR, FQNEAQ (reference sequence). This CDR3 contains 16 residues. Written as DNA, the CDR3 is TGTGCCAGCAGCCCTGGACAGGGGCCTAAAAACTATGGCTACACCTTC. Translation: CASSPGQGPKNYGYTF.

The chain links TRBV9 to TRBJ2-1; 7 bases agree with TRBD2. V lost 5 bases and J lost 4; bases outside the gene matches: 6. Germline V gives CDR1 SGDLS, CDR2 YYNGEE. The CDR3 is made up of 14 amino acids. The CDR3 nucleotides read TGTGCCAGCAGGAGGGGCGGGAGTTACAATGAGCAGTTCTTC. Translating gives CASRRGGSYNEQFF.

This clone is a singleton in its sample. The chain recombines TRBV6-6 with TRBJ2-3, with D possibly being TRBD2 (6 bases). Germline lookup yields CDR1 MNHNY and CDR2 SVGAGI (reference sequence). The CDR3 runs 13 residues. The V end was cut by 2 bases, the J end by 5 bases, with 8 bases between. The CDR3 loop is CASSYRERDTQYF. The CDR3 bases are TGTGCCAGCAGTTACCGGGAGAGAGATACGCAGTATTTT.

The chain recombines TRBV19 with TRBJ1-4, with TRBD1 matching over 7 bases. J gave up 7 bases and V 10 bases, and 12 bases lay outside the gene matches. This CDR3 has 14 amino acids. Germline CDR1 and CDR2: LNHDA and SQIVND (reference sequence). CDR3 nucleotide sequence: TGTGCCACTAAAGACAGGGCCGGGATTGAAAAACTGTTTTTT. This codes for CATKDRAGIEKLFF.

The table lists this clone with a few counts. This rearrangement joins TRBV5-1 to TRBJ1-6; 8 bases are a match to TRBD1. The CDR3 consists of 15 residues. V lost 4 bases, J lost 10 bases, and 10 bases stayed unmatched. Germline CDR1 SGHRS, CDR2 YFSETQ. The CDR3: CASSKGQGGGSPLHF. CDR3 nucleotide sequence: TGCGCCAGCAGCAAAGGACAGGGTGGCGGCTCACCCCTCCACTTT.

The rearrangement joins TRBV6-6 to TRBJ1-4; D is ambiguous. Trimming took off 7 bases at V and 8 bases at J, with 17 bases between the two ends. The CDR3 is 14 amino acids. Germline CDR1 is MNHNY and CDR2 is SVGAGI (reference sequence). The CDR3 spells CASTFPGKREKLFF. Written as DNA, the CDR3 is TGTGCCAGCACCTTCCCGGGAAAAAGGGAAAAACTGTTTTTT.

The rearrangement links TRBV19 to TRBJ2-3, with 7 positions matching TRBD2. The length of the CDR3 is 16 residues. Germline CDR1 is LNHDA and CDR2 is SQIVND (reference sequence). After removal of 3 bases from V and 1 base from J, the junction contained 7 bases not matched to a gene. In DNA form, the CDR3 reads TGTGCCAGTAGTATCGCCCTAGCGGCTGGCACAGATACGCAGTATTTT. This sequence encodes CASSIALAAGTDTQYF.

This clone has a single count. This CDR3 reads CASSVTGSREEKLFF. For the CDR3, the DNA is TGTGCCAGCAGCGTAACAGGGAGCCGTGAGGAAAAACTGTTTTTT. The chain is built from TRBV9 and TRBJ1-4; maybe TRBD1 (6 bases). This CDR3 comprises 15 residues. CDR1 and CDR2 (germline): SGDLS, YYNGEE. The ends were cut back, 1 base at V and 8 bases at J, with 15 bases in the middle.

V gene TRBV5-1 combines with J gene TRBJ1-1, with 7 bases lining up with TRBD1. The ends lost 4 bases at V and 4 bases at J; junction bases unmatched: 10. This CDR3 is built from 15 residues. Germline loops: CDR1 SGHRS, CDR2 YFSETQ. The CDR3 region is CASSPPTGIGTEAFF. CDR3 in DNA: TGCGCCAGCAGCCCCCCGACAGGGATAGGCACTGAAGCTTTCTTT.

This clone was counted once. V usage is TRBV4-2 and J usage is TRBJ1-4; no clear D gene. This CDR3 has 16 amino acids. Trimming pared 4 bases from V and 1 base from J, leaving 13 bases between. Germline-derived CDR1 and CDR2 are LGHNA and YNFKEQ. The CDR3 sequence is CASSLTSEGTNEKLFF. The CDR3 nucleotides read TGTGCCAGCAGCCTTACCTCCGAGGGAACTAATGAAAAACTGTTTTTT.

The chain uses TRBV7-2 and TRBJ1-2, with TRBD1 matching over 7 bases. Per germline, CDR1 SGHTA and CDR2 FQGNSA. The CDR3 runs to 14 residues. Germline trimming cut 3 bases from V and 7 bases from J; bases unmatched to any gene: 8. CDR3 DNA: TGTGCCAGCAGCTTCCAAGACAGGGTTCGTGGCTACACCTTC. Its translation: CASSFQDRVRGYTF.

The chain is built from TRBV2 and TRBJ1-1; 8 bases are a match to TRBD1. V lost 4 bases to trimming and J lost 0 bases; unmatched junction nucleotides: 7. The CDR3 has 16 amino acids. The germline CDR1 and CDR2 sequences are SNHLY and FYNNEI. CDR3 loop: CASSVGRGHVNTEAFF. The CDR3 coding sequence is TGTGCCAGCAGTGTGGGCAGGGGGCACGTGAACACTGAAGCTTTCTTT.

The chain recombines TRBV6-5 with TRBJ1-1; TRBD1 agrees at 8 bases. V lost 7 bases to trimming and J lost 3 bases; unmatched junction nucleotides: 7. Germline V CDR1 and CDR2: MNHEY, SVGAGI. The CDR3 consists of 14 residues. The CDR3 coding sequence is TGTGCCAGCACCTTACCGGGACAGGACACTGAAGCTTTCTTT. Its protein is CASTLPGQDTEAFF.

The chain is built from TRBV25-1 and TRBJ2-3; 8 positions match TRBD2. V lost 4 bases, J lost 2 bases, and 11 bases stayed unmatched. Germline V gene lookup returns CDR1 MGHDK and CDR2 SYGVNS. The CDR3 has 17 residues. This CDR3 is CASSGEVSGRHTDTQYF. CDR3 in DNA: TGTGCCAGCAGTGGAGAGGTCAGCGGGAGACACACAGATACGCAGTATTTT.

The chain links TRBV10-3 to TRBJ2-5; 8 bases map to TRBD2. This CDR3 spans 14 amino acids. The J segment lost 2 bases and the V segment lost 4 bases, leaving 3 bases of the junction unmatched. In germline, CDR1 is ENHRY, CDR2 SYGVKD. The CDR3 DNA is TGTGCCATCAGTGGGGCTAGCGGGCAAGAGACCCAGTACTTC. It yields the protein CAISGASGQETQYF.

This rearrangement joins TRBV6-1 to TRBJ1-6; D gene unclear. The CDR3 covers 14 residues. The germline V and J ends were trimmed by 8 bases and 0 bases, with 8 bases remaining between them. Germline assignment: CDR1 MNHNS and CDR2 SASEGT. This chain's CDR3 is CASAISSYNSPLHF. Here the CDR3 DNA reads TGTGCCAGCGCGATAAGCTCCTATAATTCACCCCTCCACTTT.

This chain links TRBV6-5 with TRBJ1-1; D perhaps matches TRBD1 (6 bases). V lost 2 bases and J lost 10, with 17 bases in between. CDR1 and CDR2 (germline): MNHEY, SVGAGI. The CDR3 is 14 residues long. In DNA form, the CDR3 reads TGTGCCAGCAGTTACCGTACAGGGAAATTTGGAGCTTTCTTT. As protein: CASSYRTGKFGAFF.

V usage is TRBV29-1 and J usage is TRBJ1-1, with TRBD1 matching 9 bases. V lost 3 bases to trimming and J lost 4 bases; unmatched junction nucleotides: 6. Germline CDR1 is SQVTM and CDR2 is ANQGSEA. The CDR3 consists of 14 residues. As DNA, the CDR3 is TGCAGCGTTGACCACAGGGGGCTGAGCACTGAAGCTTTCTTT. As protein: CSVDHRGLSTEAFF.

The V call is TRBV29-1, the J call TRBJ1-2, with 10 nucleotides matching TRBD1. J lost 6 bases, V lost 4 bases, and 8 bases had no gene match. Germline V gene sequence: CDR1 SQVTM, CDR2 ANQGSEA. The CDR3 has 14 amino acids. The CDR3, as DNA: TGCAGCGTTGGGACAGGGGGTCTCGGTGATGGCTACACCTTC. The encoded protein is CSVGTGGLGDGYTF.

The V and J genes are TRBV18 and TRBJ1-5; D is possibly TRBD1 (5 bases). The V gene's germline CDR1 is KGHSH and CDR2 LQKENI. Between the trimmed V and J ends, which lost 6 bases and 5 bases, there was a span of 20 bases. This CDR3 has 16 residues. The CDR3 DNA sequence: TGTGCCAGCTCGCGCGGGACTCCCGGAGTCGATCAGCCCCAGCATTTT. Its translation: CASSRGTPGVDQPQHF.

The V call is TRBV7-8, the J call TRBJ2-6; possibly TRBD2 for D (6 bases). Per the germline V gene, CDR1 is SGHVS and CDR2 is FQNEAQ. Trimming cost V 1 base and J 0 bases, with 13 bases left between them. CDR3 length: 18 residues. The CDR3 DNA reads as TGTGCCAGCAGCTTAGGGGGCGGAGGGGTCTCTGGGGCCAACGTCCTGACTTTC. Protein sequence: CASSLGGGGVSGANVLTF.

The rearrangement links TRBV5-1 to TRBJ2-5; a weak D match, TRBD2 (7 bases). V lost 0 bases and J 4 bases, leaving 13 bases between the germline ends. In germline, CDR1 is SGHRS, CDR2 YFSETQ. This CDR3 contains 15 residues. Here the CDR3 DNA reads TGCGCCAGCAGCTTGGAAGGGGGACTACGAGAGACCCAGTACTTC. Translation: CASSLEGGLRETQYF.

The chain combines TRBV7-2 with TRBJ2-7; TRBD2 might be the D (5 bases). Germline assignment: CDR1 SGHTA and CDR2 FQGNSA. The CDR3 contains 14 residues. The V end lost 1 base, the J end lost 2 bases, and 9 bases lay between the germline ends. The DNA for the CDR3 is TGTGCCAGCAGCTTAGGAGGGATCCCCTACGAGCAGTACTTC. Translated: CASSLGGIPYEQYF.

The V call is TRBV7-2, the J call TRBJ1-2, with 8 nucleotides matching TRBD1. V trimming: 4 bases; J trimming: 6 bases; junction bases outside the gene matches: 7. The CDR3 has 14 residues. Germline CDR1 SGHTA, CDR2 FQGNSA. The CDR3 nucleotides are TGTGCCAGCAGCTACGCGACAGGGGACCATGGCTACACCTTC. Residues: CASSYATGDHGYTF.

This clone was picked up one time. This rearrangement joins TRBV5-1 to TRBJ2-7; tentative D call: TRBD2 (6 bases). Germline CDR1 SGHRS, CDR2 YFSETQ. The CDR3 consists of 14 residues. Deletions cut 3 bases from V and 3 bases from J, with 13 bases between. CDR3 nucleotide sequence: TGCGCCAGCAGCTCCCTCGGGACTGGCTACGAGCAGTACTTC. Encoded protein: CASSSLGTGYEQYF. Complete variable domain (other parts from reference TRBV5-1 and TRBJ2-7): KAGVTQTPRYLIKTRGQQVTLSCSPISGHRSVSWYQQTPGQGLQFLFEYFSETQRNKGNFPGRFSGRQFSNSRSEMNVSTLELGDSALYLCASSSLGTGYEQYFGPGTRLTVT.